The rows below give T cell receptor beta chains drawn from one sample of a study of blood T cells in healthy people across ages. TCRdb independently ran MiXCR on the 5' RACE reads; one entry per CDR3 protein. The data hold 630,000 or so distinct CDR3 sequences, with 32% observed a single time. Sequencing input: blood. These receptors came from a woman of 80 years or more in good health. CDR3s include the opening cysteine and the closing phenylalanine or tryptophan. A D gene is named only where the DNA matches it firmly.

length: 15; D: NA; J: TRBJ1-3; V: TRBV27; CDR3: CASSSTLHSGNTRYF
length: 16; D: TRBD2; J: TRBJ2-1; V: TRBV27; CDR3: CASSFRRGGWDNEQFF
length: 13; D: TRBD2; J: TRBJ2-1; V: TRBV20-1; CDR3: CSARGRGVHEQFF
length: 15; D: NA; J: TRBJ2-7; V: TRBV9; CDR3: CASSPYAPRGGPQYF
length: 17; D: TRBD2; J: TRBJ2-3; V: TRBV4-2; CDR3: CASSQDWNGRAGDTQYF
length: 15; D: TRBD2; J: TRBJ2-7; V: TRBV7-2; CDR3: CASRLLLAGGYEQYF
length: 14; D: TRBD1; J: TRBJ2-7; V: TRBV19; CDR3: CASSAGTGGGEQYF
length: 17; D: TRBD2; J: TRBJ2-7; V: TRBV7-3; CDR3: CASSLTMGRGGAYEQYF
length: 14; D: NA; J: TRBJ1-1; V: TRBV9; CDR3: CASSVGGRNTEAFF
length: 15; D: NA; J: TRBJ1-5; V: TRBV9; CDR3: CASSAAGASNQPQHF
length: 15; D: TRBD1; J: TRBJ1-5; V: TRBV6-2/TRBV6-3; CDR3: CASSSGDRGNQPQHF
length: 15; D: NA; J: TRBJ1-2; V: TRBV7-9; CDR3: CASSLGTAFLRGYTF
length: 14; D: TRBD1; J: TRBJ1-4; V: TRBV28; CDR3: CASSSGGTSEKLFF
length: 17; D: NA; J: TRBJ1-2; V: TRBV15; CDR3: CATSLGGQGRTNYGYTF
length: 14; D: TRBD2; J: TRBJ2-7; V: TRBV28; CDR3: CASGTSGGSEEQYF
length: 11; D: NA; J: TRBJ2-1; V: TRBV6-2/TRBV6-3; CDR3: CASTDGGLQFF
length: 14; D: NA; J: TRBJ1-5; V: TRBV5-1; CDR3: CASSLDTTMEPQHF
length: 13; D: NA; J: TRBJ2-5; V: TRBV27; CDR3: CASSLSALETQYF
length: 17; D: NA; J: TRBJ1-1; V: TRBV6-1; CDR3: CASTGLWGDDTQWKAFF
length: 13; D: NA; J: TRBJ1-1; V: TRBV6-2/TRBV6-3; CDR3: CASSYPLRTEAFF
length: 14; D: NA; J: TRBJ1-2; V: TRBV9; CDR3: CASSEGTSNYGYTF
length: 18; D: NA; J: TRBJ2-1; V: TRBV5-1; CDR3: CASSLGLGSVISYNEQFF
length: 15; D: NA; J: TRBJ1-1; V: TRBV3-1; CDR3: CASSQEAGDGTEAFF
length: 12; D: NA; J: TRBJ2-7; V: TRBV20-1; CDR3: CSALASSYEQYF
length: 16; D: TRBD2; J: TRBJ2-7; V: TRBV7-2; CDR3: CASSSEGLAAGGEQYF
length: 15; D: NA; J: TRBJ2-7; V: TRBV6-1; CDR3: CASSGRQGSSYEQYF
length: 13; D: NA; J: TRBJ2-5; V: TRBV9; CDR3: CASNRGARETQYF